This TCR beta chain was sequenced for a study of T cell responses to AZD1222 COVID-19 vaccine. Profiling relied on immunoSEQ multiplex PCR, and the TCRdb table lists in-frame clones only, not all of them. The sample holds under 150,000 clones, roughly 92% seen once. The CDR3 is 15 residues long. From germline, CDR1 is SGDLS and CDR2 YYNGEE. With 2 bases removed from V and 4 bases from J, the gap between germline ends came to 12 bases. The TCR was taken from an adult who received the AZD1222 COVID-19 vaccine. J is TRBJ1-4 and V is TRBV9; D is unresolved. The specimen was peripheral blood, collected 28 days after the second AZD1222 dose. CDR3 nucleotides: TGTGCCAGCAGCGTCATGGGCAGTAGTAATGAAAAACTGTTTTTT. This gives the protein CASSVMGSSNEKLFF.